These 30 T cell receptor beta chains were sequenced from one sample in a study of blood T cells in healthy people across ages (dated by TCRdb to 2014 to 2015). Libraries were built with 5' RACE. The listed sequencing device is Illumina HiSeq 2500. A second about 6 to 11 cycle PCR used a sample-barcoded 5' primer and a J-beta primer mix. TCRdb cleaned the public reads at Q25 with fastp, built clones with MiXCR and kept in-frame beta chains. All rows with the same CDR3 protein become a single entry with the most common DNA and genes. Present in this sample are hundreds of thousands of distinct CDR3 sequences, about 24% of which were seen just once. The ten biggest clones cover around a fifth of the sample. The specimen was blood. The receptors originated from a man in his 70s in good health.

The J gene is TRBJ2-5, the V gene TRBV7-2, with D uncertain. The germline CDR1 and CDR2 sequences are SGHTA and FQGNSA. V lost 0 bases and J 5 bases, leaving 16 bases between the germline ends. The CDR3 length is 16 residues. The CDR3 bases are TGTGCCAGCAGCTTAGCGCTGGCCAGTCAGAGGGAGACCCAGTACTTC. Translated: CASSLALASQRETQYF.

The rearrangement links TRBV10-2 to TRBJ2-3, with a possible D match to TRBD2 (5 bases). CDR1 and CDR2 (germline): WSHSY, SAAADI. There are 15 residues in the CDR3. Trimming took off 0 bases at V and 4 bases at J, with 11 bases between the two ends. CDR3 bases: TGCGCCAGCAGTGAGTCGACTCGCGGGTCAGATACGCAGTATTTT. It yields the protein CASSESTRGSDTQYF.

This chain connects TRBV6-5 to TRBJ1-5, with D unresolved. Germline CDR1 and CDR2: MNHEY and SVGAGI. V shed 5 bases and J shed 6 bases, with 11 bases lying between them. CDR3 size: 13 residues. The CDR3 sequence is CASSDRRSQPQHF. The CDR3 DNA reads as TGTGCCAGCAGTGATAGACGGAGTCAGCCCCAGCATTTT.

CDR3 residues: CASSMEYQAFF. CDR3 nucleotide sequence: TGTGCCAGTAGTATGGAATACCAAGCTTTCTTT. This chain uses TRBV19 with TRBJ1-1; no reliable D call. The CDR3 contains 11 residues. The V and J ends lost 3 bases and 9 bases respectively, with 8 bases between them. The germline gives CDR1 LNHDA, CDR2 SQIVND (reference sequence).

In its sample, this clonotype was seen once. The V and J genes are TRBV7-2 and TRBJ2-5; TRBD2 aligns across 7 bases. This CDR3 comprises 13 residues. V shed 3 bases, J shed 5 bases, and the junction held 3 bases outside the gene matches. The germline CDR1 and CDR2 sequences are SGHTA and FQGNSA. As DNA, the CDR3 is TGTGCCAGCAGCTTTAACGGGGGGGAGACCCAGTACTTC. Translation: CASSFNGGETQYF.

This clonotype was detected ten times or more. The chain carries TRBV3-1 and TRBJ1-1; D not resolved. The CDR3 consists of 13 residues. V lost 2 bases to trimming and J lost 3 bases, with 7 bases between them. Germline V lookup: CDR1 LGHDT, CDR2 YNNKEL (reference sequence). CDR3 sequence (DNA): TGTGCCAGCAGCCAACTGCGGGACACTGAAGCTTTCTTT. This sequence encodes CASSQLRDTEAFF.

This clonotype showed up just a few times. V is TRBV7-9 and J is TRBJ1-1; D uncertain. V shed 6 bases and J shed 3 bases, with 11 bases lying between them. The CDR3 contains 13 residues. The V gene's germline CDR1 is SEHNR and CDR2 FQNEAQ (reference sequence). CDR3: CASRLVADTEAFF. For the CDR3, the DNA is TGTGCCAGCAGACTAGTGGCGGACACTGAAGCTTTCTTT.

The DNA for the CDR3 is TGCAGTGCTAGAGTCGCGGACCCGTCCAGCACAGATACGCAGTATTTT. Translating it yields CSARVADPSSTDTQYF. This chain links TRBV20-1 with TRBJ2-3; no clear D gene. The CDR3 contains 16 residues. Between the trimmed V and J ends, which lost 1 base and 0 bases, there was a span of 14 bases. Germline V gene data show CDR1 as DFQATT and CDR2 as SNEGSKA (reference sequence).

This chain joins TRBV19 and TRBJ2-3, with 7 bases aligning to TRBD2. V gave up 6 bases and J gave up 5 bases; unmatched junction bases: 14. Germline loops: CDR1 LNHDA, CDR2 SQIVND (reference sequence). CDR3 length equals 16 residues. CDR3 in DNA: TGTGCCAGTAGAAACCGGGACTACGCTCGGGGAGATACGCAGTATTTT. Its protein is CASRNRDYARGDTQYF.

The V gene is TRBV6-1, the J gene TRBJ2-7; tentative D call: TRBD1 (6 bases). Trimming took 6 bases from V and 3 from J, leaving 15 bases between them. The CDR3 runs to 14 residues. Germline V gene sequence: CDR1 MNHNS, CDR2 SASEGT. The CDR3 DNA is TGTGCCAGCAGCAGAGGGGGTGCCGGCTACGAGCAGTACTTC. It translates to CASSRGGAGYEQYF.

This clonotype turned up a few times. The genes are TRBV2 and TRBJ2-3; tentative D call: TRBD2 (5 bases). Between the trimmed V and J ends, which lost 7 bases and 1 base, there was a span of 15 bases. CDR3 length: 15 residues. Germline CDR1 and CDR2: SNHLY and FYNNEI. In DNA, the CDR3 is TGTGCCAGCACTCGGGGAGCAGCCGGCACAGATACGCAGTATTTT. Protein: CASTRGAAGTDTQYF.

This clonotype was seen a few times. The chain combines TRBV27 with TRBJ2-7; no definite D call. Per the germline V gene, CDR1 is MNHEY and CDR2 is SMNVEV (reference sequence). Trimming left V 5 bases short and J 3 bases short, with 23 bases between. The CDR3 runs to 17 residues. DNA of the CDR3: TGTGCCAGCAGTCCCTCTTTAGTAGGCTTAGGATACTACGAGCAGTACTTC. This translates into CASSPSLVGLGYYEQYF.

V gene TRBV3-1 combines with J gene TRBJ2-7; no clear D gene. Germline V gene data show CDR1 as LGHDT and CDR2 as YNNKEL (reference sequence). V shed 1 base and J shed 3 bases, with 10 bases lying between them. This CDR3 has 14 amino acids. In DNA, the CDR3 is TGTGCCAGCAGCCAAGCGTGGCAGGACTACGAGCAGTACTTC. The encoded protein is CASSQAWQDYEQYF.

Many counts were recorded for this clonotype. The chain employs TRBV11-1 and TRBJ2-1, with D possibly matching TRBD1 (5 bases). Germline CDR1 reads SGHAT; CDR2 reads FQDESV (reference sequence). The CDR3 consists of 16 residues. V was clipped by 2 bases and J by 6 bases, with 17 bases between them. Written as DNA, the CDR3 is TGTGCCAGCAGCTTAAGGCGGACAAACCTCGTCAATGAGCAGTTCTTC. It codes for CASSLRRTNLVNEQFF. Full variable domain (outside the CDR3, taken from reference TRBV11-1 and TRBJ2-1): EAEVAQSPRYKITEKSQAVAFWCDPISGHATLYWYRQILGQGPELLVQFQDESVVDDSQLPKDRFSAERLKGVDSTLKIQPAELGDSAMYLCASSLRRTNLVNEQFFGPGTRLTVL.

This chain joins TRBV7-2 and TRBJ2-3; D is unclear. The germline V gene encodes CDR1 SGHTA and CDR2 FQGNSA. Deletions cut 1 base from V and 4 bases from J, with 12 bases between. This CDR3 is built from 15 residues. CDR3 region: CASSLVDPRADTQYF. The CDR3 DNA reads as TGTGCCAGCAGCTTAGTCGATCCGCGAGCAGATACGCAGTATTTT.

V gene TRBV12-3 or TRBV12-4 combines with J gene TRBJ2-3, with D possibly TRBD2 on 5 matching bases. V dropped 6 bases and J dropped 0 bases, with 13 bases sitting between them. This CDR3 is built from 15 residues. The CDR3 DNA is TGTGCCAGCAGCGGACGAGGGTCTAGCACAGATACGCAGTATTTT. Amino acids: CASSGRGSSTDTQYF.

The chain employs TRBV20-1 and TRBJ1-2, with TRBD1 identical over 7 bases. V gave up 6 bases and J gave up 5 bases; unmatched junction bases: 9. Germline V lookup: CDR1 DFQATT, CDR2 SNEGSKA (reference sequence). The CDR3 runs 13 residues. CDR3 loop: CSATRGPSYGYTF. The CDR3 DNA reads as TGCAGTGCAACTAGGGGGCCCTCTTATGGCTACACCTTC.

The CDR3 is CASSQDNGGAYEQYV. The DNA for the CDR3 is TGCGCCAGCAGCCAAGATAATGGTGGAGCCTACGAGCAGTACGTC. The rearrangement joins TRBV4-1 to TRBJ2-5; D unclear. With the DNA end fitting TRBJ2-7 better, the J assignment may be wrong. The CDR3 runs 15 residues. The germline V gene has CDR1 MGHRA and CDR2 YSYEKL.

This sequence joins TRBV28 and TRBJ2-4; possibly TRBD2 for D (5 bases). Germline V gene data show CDR1 as MDHEN and CDR2 as SYDVKM. Trimming removed 5 bases from V and 9 bases from J, with 17 bases in between. The CDR3 totals 14 residues. The CDR3 region is CASSPPGVWGIQYF. For the CDR3, the DNA is TGTGCCAGCAGTCCCCCCGGGGTATGGGGCATTCAGTACTTC.

V and J are TRBV18 and TRBJ2-5, with TRBD2 matching over 7 bases. Germline V gene sequence: CDR1 KGHSH, CDR2 LQKENI. This CDR3 comprises 14 residues. Germline trimming cut 5 bases from V and 4 bases from J; bases unmatched to any gene: 7. CDR3 residues: CASSLLATGETQYF. The CDR3 DNA follows: TGTGCCAGCTCATTACTAGCGACCGGAGAGACCCAGTACTTC.

The CDR3 DNA is TGTGCCAGCAGCTACGAAGTAGCGGGGGGCACAGATACGCAGTATTTT. Protein product: CASSYEVAGGTDTQYF. The chain recombines TRBV11-2 with TRBJ2-3; the match to TRBD2 covers 9 bases. This CDR3 is 16 amino acids long. Germline-derived CDR1 and CDR2 are SGHAT and FQNNGV. V lost 4 bases to trimming and J lost 1 base; unmatched junction nucleotides: 6. Full variable domain (rest looked up from reference TRBV11-2 and TRBJ2-3): EAGVAQSPRYKIIEKRQSVAFWCNPISGHATLYWYQQILGQGPKLLIQFQNNGVVDDSQLPKDRFSAERLKGVDSTLKIQPAKLEDSAVYLCASSYEVAGGTDTQYFGPGTRLTVL.

This clonotype was detected only a few times. J is TRBJ1-6 and V is TRBV5-8; D perhaps matches TRBD1 (6 bases). V was shortened by 10 bases and J by 0 bases, with 14 bases between the two germline ends. CDR1 and CDR2 from the germline V gene are SGHTS and YDEGEE. CDR3 length: 15 amino acids. Here the CDR3 reads CASGGASSYNSPLHF. CDR3 DNA: TGTGCCTCCGGGGGGGCGAGCTCCTATAATTCACCCCTCCACTTT.

This clonotype was seen a few times. V gene TRBV5-1 combines with J gene TRBJ2-3, with 7 bases that match TRBD1. The CDR3 covers 15 residues. CDR1 is SGHRS and CDR2 is YFSETQ in the germline V gene. Trimming at V came to 4 bases and at J to 0 bases, leaving 5 bases not matched to a gene. CDR3 sequence: CASSPGQVSTDTQYF. The DNA for the CDR3 is TGCGCCAGCAGCCCCGGACAGGTCAGCACAGATACGCAGTATTTT.

This clonotype has just a few counts. V and J are TRBV2 and TRBJ2-1; D ambiguous. V lost 5 bases to trimming and J lost 6 bases, with 8 bases between them. This CDR3 has 12 residues. Per germline, CDR1 SNHLY and CDR2 FYNNEI. The chain's CDR3 is CASSPILNEQFF. Here the CDR3 DNA reads TGTGCCAGCAGTCCAATTCTCAATGAGCAGTTCTTC.

As concerns this clonotype: Given a much more abundant clone one base away, this may be a read error. The chain employs TRBV12-3 or TRBV12-4 and TRBJ2-3, with 8 bases matching TRBD2. The junction had 5 bases not matched to a gene; V was cut back by 2 bases and J by 4 bases. The CDR3 sequence is 15 residues long. Here the CDR3 DNA reads TGTGCCAGCAGTTTAAGGCGGGGGGTTGCAGATACGCAGTATTTT. Amino acid sequence: CASSLRRGVADTQYF.

This clonotype was counted only a few times. This chain connects TRBV12-3 or TRBV12-4 to TRBJ2-3; D unclear. The CDR3 has 15 amino acids. V lost 5 bases and J 6 bases, leaving 18 bases between the germline ends. The DNA of the CDR3 is TGTGCCAGCAGTCCGTTGTCTATTGAGTCGGATACGCAGTATTTT. This encodes CASSPLSIESDTQYF.

This clonotype was counted only a few times. The chain joins TRBV12-3 or TRBV12-4 to TRBJ1-6; D ambiguous. Trimming shortened V by 5 bases and J by 9 bases, and 8 bases separated the two germline ends. This CDR3 comprises 12 residues. The DNA for the CDR3 is TGTGCCAGCAGTCTCCACTCTTCACCCCTCCACTTT. Residues: CASSLHSSPLHF.

This clonotype was detected many times. The genes are TRBV19 and TRBJ1-2; D call uncertain. Germline lookup yields CDR1 LNHDA and CDR2 SQIVND (reference sequence). Between the trimmed V and J ends, which lost 8 bases and 4 bases, there was a span of 8 bases. This CDR3 spans 11 amino acids. CDR3 nucleotides: TGTGCCAGTTCCCAGGCCTATGGCTACACCTTC. Residues: CASSQAYGYTF.

In its sample, this clonotype was seen a few times. The V gene is TRBV19, the J gene TRBJ2-6, with 8 bases that match TRBD1. This CDR3 has 17 amino acids. Trimming took 3 bases from V and 6 from J; bases not matched to a gene: 10. CDR1 LNHDA and CDR2 SQIVND come from the germline V gene (reference sequence). The CDR3, as DNA: TGTGCCAGTAGTATCCAGGGACAGGCATTTAAGGCCAACGTCCTGACTTTC. Translated, it gives CASSIQGQAFKANVLTF.

This chain joins TRBV5-6 and TRBJ1-2, with unresolved D. V was cut by 4 bases and J by 7 bases, with 5 bases left in between. Germline CDR1 and CDR2: SGHDT and YYEEEE. The length of the CDR3 is 10 residues. CDR3 sequence (DNA): TGTGCCAGCAGCCCTTTTGGCTACACCTTC. Its translation: CASSPFGYTF. Filled out from reference TRBV5-6 and TRBJ1-2, the complete variable domain reads DAGVTQSPTHLIKTRGQQVTLRCSPKSGHDTVSWYQQALGQGPQFIFQYYEEEERQRGNFPDRFSGHQFPNYSSELNVNALLLGDSALYLCASSPFGYTFGSGTRLTVV.